These T cell receptor beta chains were read from a single sample in a study of beta chain features in type 1 diabetes. Clones were read by immunoSEQ multiplex PCR, and TCRdb kept only the in-frame ones, dropping some. The table includes under 300,000 clones, approximately 10% detected once. Sample: naive CD4+ T cells from blood. Every receptor here comes from a man aged 25-40 years with type 1 diabetes. Each CDR3 is given with its conserved first and last residue. A D gene is named only where the DNA matches it firmly. Only part of the rows carry a size: once, few, many, or a class if the clone is expanded.

j_call: TRBJ2-5
d_call: NA
v_call: TRBV2
clone_size: few
cdr3_aa: CASTRVTEETQYF
cdr3_nt: TGTGCCAGCACGCGGGTTACGGAAGAGACCCAGTACTTC

j_call: TRBJ2-1
d_call: NA
v_call: TRBV18
clone_size: once
cdr3_aa: CASSTEGGGYEQFF
cdr3_nt: TGTGCCAGCTCAACCGAGGGGGGGGGCTATGAGCAGTTCTTC

j_call: TRBJ2-1
d_call: NA
v_call: TRBV5-6
clone_size: few
cdr3_aa: CASSPTESSYNEQFF
cdr3_nt: TGTGCCAGCAGCCCGACAGAGAGCTCCTACAATGAGCAGTTCTTC

j_call: TRBJ2-1
d_call: TRBD2
v_call: TRBV5-6
clone_size: NA
cdr3_aa: CASSFPSGGSDEQFF
cdr3_nt: TGTGCCAGCAGCTTTCCTAGCGGGGGGAGCGATGAGCAGTTCTTC

j_call: TRBJ2-7
d_call: NA
v_call: TRBV7-2
clone_size: few
cdr3_aa: CASSLQGGQVHEQYF
cdr3_nt: TGTGCCAGCAGCCTACAGGGGGGGCAGGTCCACGAGCAGTACTTC

j_call: TRBJ2-1
d_call: NA
v_call: TRBV7-3
clone_size: NA
cdr3_aa: CASSLGASSYNEQFF
cdr3_nt: TGTGCCAGCAGCCTAGGTGCTAGCTCCTACAATGAGCAGTTCTTC

j_call: TRBJ1-2
d_call: TRBD1
v_call: TRBV7-2
clone_size: NA
cdr3_aa: CASSFRDRALGYTF
cdr3_nt: TGTGCCAGCAGCTTCCGGGACAGGGCCCTTGGCTACACCTTC

j_call: TRBJ1-2
d_call: TRBD1
v_call: TRBV16
clone_size: NA
cdr3_aa: CASSPDRAYGYTF
cdr3_nt: TGTGCCAGCAGCCCCGACAGGGCGTATGGCTACACCTTC

j_call: TRBJ1-1
d_call: NA
v_call: TRBV9
clone_size: few
cdr3_aa: CASSVGQVNTEAFF
cdr3_nt: TGTGCCAGCAGCGTAGGACAGGTTAACACTGAAGCTTTCTTT

j_call: TRBJ2-1
d_call: TRBD2
v_call: TRBV2
clone_size: few
cdr3_aa: CASNKAGGYGNEQFF
cdr3_nt: TGTGCCAGCAATAAAGCGGGGGGGTATGGGAATGAGCAGTTCTTC

j_call: TRBJ1-2
d_call: NA
v_call: TRBV7-9
clone_size: few
cdr3_aa: CASSSGSYGYTF
cdr3_nt: TGTGCCAGCAGCTCCGGGTCCTATGGCTACACCTTC

j_call: TRBJ2-7
d_call: NA
v_call: TRBV7-8
clone_size: NA
cdr3_aa: CASSLDRAREVDEQYF
cdr3_nt: TGTGCCAGCAGCTTAGATCGCGCCAGGGAGGTGGACGAGCAGTACTTC

j_call: TRBJ2-5
d_call: TRBD2
v_call: TRBV6-6
clone_size: few
cdr3_aa: CASGTSGGKETQYF
cdr3_nt: TGTGCCAGCGGGACTAGCGGGGGGAAGGAGACCCAGTACTTC

j_call: TRBJ1-2
d_call: NA
v_call: TRBV6-6
clone_size: NA
cdr3_aa: CASSRDNYGYTF
cdr3_nt: TGTGCCAGTAGTCGAGATAACTATGGCTACACCTTC

j_call: TRBJ1-1
d_call: TRBD1
v_call: TRBV7-3
clone_size: NA
cdr3_aa: CASSQDRENTEAFF
cdr3_nt: TGTGCCAGCAGTCAGGACAGGGAGAACACTGAAGCTTTCTTT

j_call: TRBJ2-7
d_call: NA
v_call: TRBV4-1
clone_size: NA
cdr3_aa: CASSPLGLPSDEQYF
cdr3_nt: TGCGCCAGCAGCCCTCTAGGCCTTCCCTCTGACGAGCAGTACTTC

j_call: TRBJ2-6
d_call: TRBD1
v_call: TRBV9
clone_size: NA
cdr3_aa: CASSVGVGGRVANVLTF
cdr3_nt: TGTGCCAGCAGCGTAGGGGTAGGGGGCCGTGTGGCCAACGTCCTGACTTTC

j_call: TRBJ2-1
d_call: TRBD1
v_call: TRBV9
clone_size: few
cdr3_aa: CASSLGQSSSYNEQFF
cdr3_nt: TGTGCCAGCAGCTTGGGACAGTCTAGCTCCTACAATGAGCAGTTCTTC

j_call: TRBJ2-1
d_call: TRBD1
v_call: TRBV9
clone_size: few
cdr3_aa: CASSLRQGAYNEQFF
cdr3_nt: TGTGCCAGCAGCCTTCGACAGGGGGCTTACAATGAGCAGTTCTTC

j_call: TRBJ2-1
d_call: NA
v_call: TRBV7-2
clone_size: few
cdr3_aa: CASSLGGRNEQFF
cdr3_nt: TGTGCCAGCAGCTTAGGGGGGCGAAATGAGCAGTTCTTC

j_call: TRBJ1-2
d_call: NA
v_call: TRBV5-4
clone_size: few
cdr3_aa: CASSLSTGINYGYTF
cdr3_nt: TGTGCCAGCAGCCTAAGCACCGGGATTAACTATGGCTACACCTTC

j_call: TRBJ2-7
d_call: NA
v_call: TRBV5-1
clone_size: NA
cdr3_aa: CASSLALGAQDEQYF
cdr3_nt: TGCGCCAGCAGCTTGGCCCTGGGGGCGCAGGACGAGCAGTACTTC

j_call: TRBJ2-1
d_call: TRBD1
v_call: TRBV7-2
clone_size: NA
cdr3_aa: CASSPGQGAREQFF
cdr3_nt: TGTGCCAGCAGCCCGGGACAGGGGGCGCGTGAGCAGTTCTTC

j_call: TRBJ1-1
d_call: NA
v_call: TRBV6-5
clone_size: NA
cdr3_aa: CASSYLDPGATEAFF
cdr3_nt: TGTGCCAGCAGTTACCTGGATCCAGGGGCCACTGAAGCTTTCTTT

j_call: TRBJ1-4
d_call: NA
v_call: TRBV15
clone_size: NA
cdr3_aa: CATSRDSRRNEKLFF
cdr3_nt: TGTGCCACCAGCAGAGATAGCAGGAGGAATGAAAAACTGTTTTTT

j_call: TRBJ2-5
d_call: TRBD2
v_call: TRBV7-2
clone_size: NA
cdr3_aa: CASSFPGGEETQYF
cdr3_nt: TGTGCCAGCAGCTTCCCCGGGGGGGAAGAGACCCAGTACTTC